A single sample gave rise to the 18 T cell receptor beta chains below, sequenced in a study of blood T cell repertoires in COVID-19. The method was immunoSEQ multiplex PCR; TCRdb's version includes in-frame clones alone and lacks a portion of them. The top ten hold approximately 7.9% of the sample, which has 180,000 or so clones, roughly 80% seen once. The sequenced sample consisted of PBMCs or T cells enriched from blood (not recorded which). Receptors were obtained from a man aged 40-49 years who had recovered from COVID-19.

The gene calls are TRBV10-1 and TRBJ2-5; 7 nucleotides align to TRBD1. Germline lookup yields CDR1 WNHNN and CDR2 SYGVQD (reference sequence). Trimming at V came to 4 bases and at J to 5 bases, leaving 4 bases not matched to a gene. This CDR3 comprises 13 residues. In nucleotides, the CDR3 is TGCGCCAGCAGTGTACACAGGGGTGAGACCCAGTACTTC. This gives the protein CASSVHRGETQYF.

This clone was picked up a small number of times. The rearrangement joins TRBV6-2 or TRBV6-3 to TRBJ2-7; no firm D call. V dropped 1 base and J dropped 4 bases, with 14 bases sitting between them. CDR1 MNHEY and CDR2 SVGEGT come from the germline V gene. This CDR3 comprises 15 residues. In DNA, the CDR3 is TGTGCCAGCAGTTACTATCGCAGGTCTGATTACGAGCAGTACTTC. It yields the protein CASSYYRRSDYEQYF.

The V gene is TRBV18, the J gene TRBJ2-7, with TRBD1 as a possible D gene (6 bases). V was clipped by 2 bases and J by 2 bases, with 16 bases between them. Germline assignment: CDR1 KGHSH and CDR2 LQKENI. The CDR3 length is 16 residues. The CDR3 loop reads CASSPSGHRATYEQYF. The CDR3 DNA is TGTGCCAGCTCACCATCAGGGCACAGGGCCACCTACGAGCAGTACTTC.

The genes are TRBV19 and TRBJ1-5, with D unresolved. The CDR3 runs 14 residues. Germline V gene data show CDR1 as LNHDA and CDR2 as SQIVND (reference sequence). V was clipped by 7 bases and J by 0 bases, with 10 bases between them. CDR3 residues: CASKAEYSNQPQHF. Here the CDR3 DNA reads TGTGCCAGTAAAGCGGAGTATAGCAATCAGCCCCAGCATTTT.

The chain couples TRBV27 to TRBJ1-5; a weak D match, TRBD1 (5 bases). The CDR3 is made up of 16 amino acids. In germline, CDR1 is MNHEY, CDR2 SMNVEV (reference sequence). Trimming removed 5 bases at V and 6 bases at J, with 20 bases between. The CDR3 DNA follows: TGTGCCAGCAGTACAGGACGTGGAGGGAAGGCTCAGCCCCAGCATTTT. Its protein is CASSTGRGGKAQPQHF.

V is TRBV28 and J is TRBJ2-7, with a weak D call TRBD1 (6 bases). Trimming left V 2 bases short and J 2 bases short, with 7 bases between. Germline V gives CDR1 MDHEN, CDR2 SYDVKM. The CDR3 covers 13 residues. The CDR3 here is CASSLPGAYEQYF. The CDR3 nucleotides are TGTGCCAGCAGTTTACCAGGGGCCTACGAGCAGTACTTC.

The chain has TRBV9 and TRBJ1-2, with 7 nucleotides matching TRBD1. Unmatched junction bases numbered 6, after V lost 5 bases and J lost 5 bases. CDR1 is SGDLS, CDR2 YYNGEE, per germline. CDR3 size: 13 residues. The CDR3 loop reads CASRGGSGYGYTF. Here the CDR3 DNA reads TGTGCCAGCAGAGGGGGCAGTGGGTATGGCTACACCTTC.

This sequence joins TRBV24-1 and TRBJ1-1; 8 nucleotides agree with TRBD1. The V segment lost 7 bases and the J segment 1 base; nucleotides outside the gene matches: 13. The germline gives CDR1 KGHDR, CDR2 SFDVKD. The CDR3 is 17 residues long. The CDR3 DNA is TGTGCCACCAGGTTCCCGGACAGGGTCCCAGAGAACACTGAAGCTTTCTTT. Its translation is CATRFPDRVPENTEAFF.

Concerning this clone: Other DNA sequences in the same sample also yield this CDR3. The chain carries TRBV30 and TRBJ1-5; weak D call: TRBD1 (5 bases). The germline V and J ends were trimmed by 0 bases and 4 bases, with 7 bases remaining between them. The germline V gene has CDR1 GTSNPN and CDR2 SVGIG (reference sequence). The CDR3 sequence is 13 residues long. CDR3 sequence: CAWSVGGNQPQHF. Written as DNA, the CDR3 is TGTGCCTGGAGTGTGGGGGGTAATCAGCCCCAGCATTTT.

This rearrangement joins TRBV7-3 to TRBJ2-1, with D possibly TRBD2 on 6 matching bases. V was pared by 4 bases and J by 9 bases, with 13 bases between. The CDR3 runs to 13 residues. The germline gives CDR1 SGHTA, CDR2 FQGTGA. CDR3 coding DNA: TGTGCCAGCAGCTCGACGACTAGATCTGAGCAGTTCTTC. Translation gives CASSSTTRSEQFF.

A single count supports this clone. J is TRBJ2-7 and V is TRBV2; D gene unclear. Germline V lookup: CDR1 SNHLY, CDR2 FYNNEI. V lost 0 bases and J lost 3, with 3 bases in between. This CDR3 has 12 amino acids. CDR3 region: CASSEALYEQYF. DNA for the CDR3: TGTGCCAGCAGTGAAGCCCTCTACGAGCAGTACTTC.

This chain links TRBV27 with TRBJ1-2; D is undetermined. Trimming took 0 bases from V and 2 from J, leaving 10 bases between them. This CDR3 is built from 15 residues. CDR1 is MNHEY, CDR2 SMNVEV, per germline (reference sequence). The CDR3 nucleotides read TGTGCCAGCAGTTTATCGTACAGCGGCAACTATGGCTACACCTTC. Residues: CASSLSYSGNYGYTF.

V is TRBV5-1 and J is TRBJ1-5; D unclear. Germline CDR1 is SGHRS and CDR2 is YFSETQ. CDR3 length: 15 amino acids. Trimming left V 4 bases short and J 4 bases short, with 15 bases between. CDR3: CASSPSGADNQPQHF. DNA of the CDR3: TGCGCCAGCAGCCCCTCTGGAGCCGATAATCAGCCCCAGCATTTT.

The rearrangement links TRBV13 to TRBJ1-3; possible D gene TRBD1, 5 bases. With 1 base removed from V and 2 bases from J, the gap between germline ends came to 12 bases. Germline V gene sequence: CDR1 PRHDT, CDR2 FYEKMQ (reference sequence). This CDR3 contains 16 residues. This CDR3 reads CASSLVGGDPGNTIYF. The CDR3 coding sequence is TGTGCCAGCAGCTTAGTAGGAGGGGATCCTGGAAACACCATATATTTT.

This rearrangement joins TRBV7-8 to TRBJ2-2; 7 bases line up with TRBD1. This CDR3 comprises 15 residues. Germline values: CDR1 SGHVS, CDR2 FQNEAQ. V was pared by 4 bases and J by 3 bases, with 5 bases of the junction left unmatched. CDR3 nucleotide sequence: TGTGCCAGCAGCTCGGCGACAGGGTACACCGGGGAGCTGTTTTTT. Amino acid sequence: CASSSATGYTGELFF.

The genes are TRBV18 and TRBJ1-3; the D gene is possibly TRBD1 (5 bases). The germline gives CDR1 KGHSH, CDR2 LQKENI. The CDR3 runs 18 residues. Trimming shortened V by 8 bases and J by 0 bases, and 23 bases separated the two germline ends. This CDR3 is CASTSRTTTPTSGNTIYF. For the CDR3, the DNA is TGTGCCAGCACTTCCCGGACAACAACCCCCACCTCTGGAAACACCATATATTTT.

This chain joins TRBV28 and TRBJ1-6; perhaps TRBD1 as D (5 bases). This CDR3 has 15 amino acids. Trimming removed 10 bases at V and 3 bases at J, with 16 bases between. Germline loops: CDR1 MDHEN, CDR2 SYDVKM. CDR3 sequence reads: CATLRRRDYNSPLHF. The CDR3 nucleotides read TGTGCCACCCTGCGCCGCAGGGACTATAATTCACCCCTCCACTTT. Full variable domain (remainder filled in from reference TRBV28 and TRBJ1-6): DVKVTQSSRYLVKRTGEKVFLECVQDMDHENMFWYRQDPGLGLRLIYFSYDVKMKEKGDIPEGYSVSREKKERFSLILESASTNQTSMYLCATLRRRDYNSPLHFGNGTRLTVT.

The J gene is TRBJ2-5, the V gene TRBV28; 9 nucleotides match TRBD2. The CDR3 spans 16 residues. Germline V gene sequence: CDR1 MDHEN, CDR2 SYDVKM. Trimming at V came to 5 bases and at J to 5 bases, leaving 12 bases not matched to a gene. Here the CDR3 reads CASSRHGGGAEETQYF. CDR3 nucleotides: TGTGCCAGCAGTCGCCACGGCGGGGGGGCTGAGGAGACCCAGTACTTC.